These 23 T cell receptor beta chains originate from one sample sequenced in a study of T and B cells in COVID-19 patients (dated by TCRdb to 2018 to 2020). The data were produced on an Illumina MiSeq. Multiplex PCR with BIOMED2 TRB-A/B primer pools was used to amplify the TRB rearrangements. Clones were called with MiXCR by TCRdb after fastp trimmed the public reads at Q25, and only in-frame beta chains were retained. Under each unique CDR3 protein, matching rows form one entry showing the most common genes and DNA. This sample comprises some 6,000 distinct CDR3 sequences, 26% of them detected only once. The top ten hold 15% to 20% of the sample. Genomic DNA extracted from blood was used in amounts of about 240-550 ng for amplification of TRB repertoires. Sequences were obtained from blood. The receptors come from a human donor with active COVID-19.

By sample share, this clonotype is medium-sized. V gene TRBV12-3 or TRBV12-4 combines with J gene TRBJ2-7; D remains ambiguous. This CDR3 is 13 amino acids long. V was clipped by 3 bases and J by 2 bases, with 8 bases between them. The CDR3 loop reads CASSFSHAYEQYF. CDR3 DNA sequence: TGTGCCAGCAGTTTTTCGCACGCCTACGAGCAGTACTTC.

This clonotype was found a few times. This rearrangement joins TRBV5-1 to TRBJ1-2; a possible D gene is TRBD1 (6 bases). The CDR3 sequence is 14 residues long. V was clipped by 4 bases and J by 2 bases, with 12 bases between them. Looked up from germline, CDR1 is SGHRS and CDR2 is YFSETQ. CDR3 in DNA: TGCGCCAGCAGCCTACAGGGTGAGAACTATGGCTACACCTTC. It translates to CASSLQGENYGYTF.

The chain employs TRBV4-2 and TRBJ2-5; 9 nucleotides agree with TRBD1. The CDR3 is made up of 16 amino acids. CDR1 is LGHNA and CDR2 is YNFKEQ in the germline V gene. The V gene end was trimmed by 3 bases and the J gene end by 4 bases; junction bases not matched to a gene: 9. CDR3 bases: TGTGCCAGCAGCCAGGGTGGACAGGGGTCGGCAGAGACCCAGTACTTC. Translating gives CASSQGGQGSAETQYF.

This clonotype has a handful of counts. The chain joins TRBV7-9 to TRBJ2-5; 8 bases are a match to TRBD2. Germline lookup yields CDR1 SEHNR and CDR2 FQNEAQ (reference sequence). This CDR3 has 14 amino acids. J gave up 0 bases and V 3 bases, and 0 bases lay outside the gene matches. The CDR3 here is CASSFSGNQETQYF. The CDR3 nucleotides are TGTGCCAGCAGCTTTAGCGGGAACCAAGAGACCCAGTACTTC.

In its sample, this clonotype ranks as medium-sized. J is TRBJ2-2 and V is TRBV6-2 or TRBV6-3, with D possibly being TRBD2 (6 bases). V was shortened by 7 bases and J by 7 bases, with 19 bases between the two germline ends. The CDR3 spans 15 residues. CDR1 MNHEY and CDR2 SVGEGT come from the germline V gene. CDR3 loop: CASKVGGALGGELFF. CDR3 DNA: TGTGCCAGCAAGGTCGGCGGGGCGTTAGGCGGGGAGCTGTTTTTT.

This chain uses TRBV20-1 with TRBJ1-1; no reliable D call. Trimming stripped 4 bases from V and 1 base from J, with 7 bases between. The length of the CDR3 is 12 residues. Germline V gene sequence: CDR1 DFQATT, CDR2 SNEGSKA (reference sequence). CDR3 in DNA: TGCAGTGCTATTGTCCAGAACACTGAAGCTTTCTTT. This codes for CSAIVQNTEAFF.

This clonotype was found a few times. The V call is TRBV5-1, the J call TRBJ2-7; 10 bases are shared with TRBD1. The CDR3 consists of 15 residues. The junction had 9 bases not matched to a gene; V was cut back by 3 bases and J by 6 bases. Germline values: CDR1 SGHRS, CDR2 YFSETQ. CDR3: CASSYTRTGGSEQYF. In DNA form, the CDR3 reads TGCGCCAGCAGCTACACCCGGACAGGGGGTTCCGAGCAGTACTTC.

This clonotype showed up many times. The chain combines TRBV27 with TRBJ1-1; 7 positions match TRBD1. The CDR3 covers 15 residues. The germline V gene encodes CDR1 MNHEY and CDR2 SMNVEV (reference sequence). Trimming cost V 2 bases and J 3 bases; bases outside gene matches: 6. CDR3 sequence reads: CASSLDREVDTEAFF. The CDR3 DNA reads as TGTGCCAGCAGTTTAGACAGGGAGGTCGACACTGAAGCTTTCTTT.

By share, this clonotype counts as medium-sized. This chain links TRBV19 with TRBJ2-2; D ambiguous. This CDR3 contains 12 residues. The germline V and J ends were trimmed by 5 bases and 6 bases, with 7 bases remaining between them. Germline V CDR1 and CDR2: LNHDA, SQIVND (reference sequence). The CDR3 spells CASSWSPGELFF. The CDR3 bases are TGTGCCAGTAGTTGGAGTCCCGGGGAGCTGTTTTTT.

This clonotype was counted only a few times. This chain joins TRBV19 and TRBJ2-1, with 14 bases aligning to TRBD2. Per the germline V gene, CDR1 is LNHDA and CDR2 is SQIVND (reference sequence). With V trimmed by 5 bases and J by 9 bases, 9 bases remained unmatched. The CDR3 runs to 16 residues. The CDR3 DNA sequence: TGTGCCAGTAGTGCGGGACTAGCGGGAGATGGTGGTGAGCAGTTCTTC. Translated, it gives CASSAGLAGDGGEQFF.

This clonotype ranks as medium-sized. This rearrangement joins TRBV29-1 to TRBJ2-1; D might be TRBD2 (6 bases). The germline V gene encodes CDR1 SQVTM and CDR2 ANQGSEA. V lost 7 bases, J lost 7 bases, and 23 bases lay in between. This CDR3 region has 15 residues. Written as DNA, the CDR3 is TGCAGCGGGGACTCCGGGACTTCCGGTGGGAATGAGCAGTTCTTC. Translating it yields CSGDSGTSGGNEQFF.

This clonotype qualifies as medium-sized. The genes are TRBV10-3 and TRBJ2-6, with D perhaps TRBD1 or TRBD2 (5 bases each). The ends were cut back, 4 bases at V and 1 base at J, with 8 bases in the middle. In germline, CDR1 is ENHRY, CDR2 SYGVKD. The CDR3 contains 15 residues. The CDR3 loop reads CAISAEGSGANVLTF. The CDR3 DNA follows: TGTGCCATCAGTGCAGAGGGGTCTGGGGCCAACGTCCTGACTTTC.

The chain is built from TRBV10-3 and TRBJ1-5; D not certain. Trimming cost V 0 bases and J 4 bases, with 7 bases left between them. The V gene's germline CDR1 is ENHRY and CDR2 SYGVKD. This CDR3 comprises 14 residues. DNA for the CDR3: TGTGCCATCAGTGAGTCGGACGAGAATCAGCCCCAGCATTTT. Translation gives CAISESDENQPQHF.

The CDR3 is CASSLAGGTSGAGELFF. CDR3 nucleotide sequence: TGTGCCAGCAGCTTGGCGGGGGGGACCAGCGGGGCCGGGGAGCTGTTTTTT. This rearrangement joins TRBV11-2 to TRBJ2-2; 9 bases agree with TRBD2. V trimming: 3 bases; J trimming: 6 bases; junction bases outside the gene matches: 11. This CDR3 comprises 17 residues. Germline-derived CDR1 and CDR2 are SGHAT and FQNNGV.

The table lists this clonotype with many counts. The chain has TRBV6-5 and TRBJ1-6; TRBD1 aligns across 10 bases. Trimming took 4 bases from V and 5 from J; bases not matched to a gene: 8. The CDR3 is 17 residues long. Germline assignment: CDR1 MNHEY and CDR2 SVGAGI. CDR3 loop: CASSFRRTGGNNSPLHF. CDR3 bases: TGTGCCAGCAGTTTTCGGAGGACAGGGGGTAATAATTCACCCCTCCACTTT.

By frequency in the sample, this clonotype is medium-sized. V and J are TRBV18 and TRBJ1-6; D remains unclear. Trimming removed 2 bases from V and 8 bases from J, with 16 bases in between. Germline CDR1 is KGHSH and CDR2 is LQKENI. There are 16 residues in the CDR3. The CDR3 DNA is TGTGCCAGCTCACCAACCAGTAGGTTGTCGTATTCACCCCTCCACTTT. Its translation is CASSPTSRLSYSPLHF.

The chain is built from TRBV11-2 and TRBJ1-3; D unclear. With 4 bases removed from V and 0 bases from J, the gap between germline ends came to 7 bases. This CDR3 is 14 amino acids long. CDR1 is SGHAT, CDR2 FQNNGV, per germline. The CDR3 sequence is CASSSGFSGNTIYF. The CDR3 DNA follows: TGTGCCAGCAGCTCGGGGTTCTCTGGAAACACCATATATTTT.

CDR3 region: CASSRNPDATQYF. The CDR3 coding sequence is TGCGCCAGCAGCCGCAACCCTGACGCTACGCAGTATTTT. This chain joins TRBV4-3 and TRBJ2-3; D is undetermined. This CDR3 has 13 amino acids. V was trimmed by 4 bases and J by 8 bases, leaving 13 bases between them. CDR1 is LGHNA and CDR2 is YSLEER in the germline V gene.

Of note for this clonotype: One end of the junction does not line up with germline, which may come from a read error. This sequence joins TRBV6-5 and TRBJ1-1; 8 nucleotides align to TRBD1. The CDR3 spans 14 residues. Germline CDR1 reads MNHEY; CDR2 reads SVGAGI. Here the CDR3 DNA reads TGCGCCAGCAGTGACGCAGGGGGCATCACTGAAGCTTTCTTT. Translated, it gives CASSDAGGITEAFF.

Details on this clonotype: Just one base apart from a much larger clone, this may be a read error. This chain links TRBV12-3 or TRBV12-4 with TRBJ2-7; D is unclear. V was pared by 4 bases and J by 8 bases, with 15 bases between. The CDR3 sequence is 13 residues long. CDR3: CASSSSPEWQQYF. CDR3 DNA sequence: TGTGCCAGCAGTTCTTCCCCAGAGTGGCAGCAGTACTTC.

The chain has TRBV27 and TRBJ2-7; tentative D call: TRBD2 (7 bases). V was cut by 2 bases and J by 9 bases, with 20 bases left in between. CDR1 and CDR2 (germline): MNHEY, SMNVEV (reference sequence). The CDR3 is made up of 15 amino acids. CDR3 protein: CASSLGGGLHEGQYF. The CDR3 nucleotides read TGTGCCAGCAGTTTAGGGGGGGGGCTTCATGAAGGGCAGTACTTC.

This clonotype was counted a few times. The V call is TRBV7-9, the J call TRBJ2-1; TRBD1 is a possible D gene (7 bases). CDR1 and CDR2 from the germline V gene are SEHNR and FQNEAQ (reference sequence). The CDR3 sequence is 14 residues long. Between the trimmed V and J ends, which lost 10 bases and 5 bases, there was a span of 18 bases. CDR3 in amino acids: CATQWGRGDNEQFF. CDR3 DNA sequence: TGTGCCACCCAATGGGGCAGGGGGGACAATGAGCAGTTCTTC.

Sample share makes this clonotype medium-sized (0.01 to 0.1%). One junction end disagrees with the germline gene, perhaps due to a read error. V and J are TRBV27 and TRBJ2-1; perhaps TRBD1 as D (6 bases). CDR1 and CDR2 from the germline V gene are MNHEY and SMNVEV (reference sequence). This CDR3 is built from 13 residues. CDR3 protein: CATSMDSSFEQFF. The CDR3 region has the DNA TGTGCCACCAGTATGGACAGTTCTTTCGAGCAGTTCTTC.